The 29 T cell receptor beta chains given below trace back to one sample, sequenced in a study of CD8 T cells in Susac syndrome. Roughly 0.45 to 1 ug RNA was reverse transcribed with random hexamers. TCRdb independently ran MiXCR on the immunoSEQ multiplex PCR reads; one entry per CDR3 protein. The table has around 280,000 distinct CDR3 sequences, 92% seen once; the top ten hold roughly 0.064%. Sequencing was carried out using CD4+ T cells from PBMCs. The receptor set was obtained from a human donor with multiple sclerosis.

This chain joins TRBV5-1 and TRBJ2-5, with D perhaps matching TRBD2 (6 bases). Germline lookup yields CDR1 SGHRS and CDR2 YFSETQ. The CDR3 spans 14 residues. V was clipped by 4 bases and J by 4 bases, with 14 bases between them. DNA for the CDR3: TGCGCCAGCAGCCGGGGAGTGGGGGGAGAGACCCAGTACTTC. This translates into CASSRGVGGETQYF.

The chain recombines TRBV5-4 with TRBJ1-1; maybe TRBD1 (5 bases). The CDR3 consists of 16 residues. Germline-derived CDR1 and CDR2 are SGHNT and YYREEE (reference sequence). Trimming left V 4 bases short and J 1 base short, with 17 bases between. The CDR3 reads CASSPIKGVENTEAFF. For the CDR3, the DNA is TGTGCCAGCAGCCCAATAAAAGGGGTCGAGAACACTGAAGCTTTCTTT.

This chain connects TRBV20-1 to TRBJ2-7; 7 bases align to TRBD2. The J segment lost 0 bases and the V segment lost 6 bases, leaving 8 bases of the junction unmatched. The CDR3 loop spans 14 amino acids. Germline lookup yields CDR1 DFQATT and CDR2 SNEGSKA (reference sequence). The CDR3: CSAVGLADSYEQYF. CDR3 bases: TGCAGTGCCGTGGGGCTAGCGGACTCCTACGAGCAGTACTTC.

The CDR3 DNA follows: TGTGCCAGCCACTCCCGGTGGGGAGAGACCCAGTACTTC. Translated, it gives CASHSRWGETQYF. This chain links TRBV12-3 or TRBV12-4 with TRBJ2-5; no clear D gene. The V end lost 8 bases, the J end lost 4 bases, and 14 bases lay between the germline ends. CDR3 length: 13 residues.

This chain uses TRBV20-1 with TRBJ1-6; D is uncertain. The V gene's germline CDR1 is DFQATT and CDR2 SNEGSKA (reference sequence). This CDR3 comprises 15 residues. Deletions cut 2 bases from V and 7 bases from J, with 15 bases between. The DNA for the CDR3 is TGCAGTGCTAGACTAACCGGACGGTTGAATTCACCCCTCCACTTT. Its translation: CSARLTGRLNSPLHF.

The J gene is TRBJ2-3, the V gene TRBV12-3 or TRBV12-4, with D hard to call. Trimming left V 0 bases short and J 2 bases short, with 15 bases between. The CDR3 is 17 amino acids. CDR3 nucleotides: TGTGCCAGCAGTTTAGCGAGCTTCAATCGTCTCACAGATACGCAGTATTTT. Its translation is CASSLASFNRLTDTQYF.

The chain combines TRBV13 with TRBJ2-3, with D perhaps matching TRBD2 (5 bases). Trimming pared 2 bases from V and 6 bases from J, leaving 9 bases between. The CDR3 loop spans 13 amino acids. Germline V gives CDR1 PRHDT, CDR2 FYEKMQ (reference sequence). Written as DNA, the CDR3 is TGTGCCAGCAGCTTAAGGTGGAGGGATACGCAGTATTTT. Translating gives CASSLRWRDTQYF.

This clonotype was seen a single time. For the CDR3, the DNA is TGTGCCAGCAGGGAATTAGTTACTAGCCCCTACGAGCAGTACTTC. It is translated as CASRELVTSPYEQYF. The chain employs TRBV2 and TRBJ2-7, with D maybe TRBD2 (6 bases). The V end lost 6 bases, the J end lost 2 bases, and 17 bases lay between the germline ends. From germline, CDR1 is SNHLY and CDR2 FYNNEI. The CDR3 extends over 15 amino acids.

The chain carries TRBV4-2 and TRBJ1-5; D ambiguous. Germline assignment: CDR1 LGHNA and CDR2 YNFKEQ. The length of the CDR3 is 14 residues. Trimming removed 1 base at V and 5 bases at J, with 9 bases between. As DNA, the CDR3 is TGTGCCAGCAGCCAAGTCGGGCCAGATCAGCCCCAGCATTTT. Protein product: CASSQVGPDQPQHF.

The chain combines TRBV19 with TRBJ1-4; unclear D gene. The CDR3 is 15 residues long. From germline, CDR1 is LNHDA and CDR2 SQIVND (reference sequence). V dropped 3 bases and J dropped 5 bases, with 13 bases sitting between them. The CDR3 reads CASSMATPTNEKLFF. CDR3 in DNA: TGTGCCAGTAGTATGGCCACCCCCACGAATGAAAAACTGTTTTTT.

This sequence joins TRBV11-2 and TRBJ2-3, with D hard to call. Germline-derived CDR1 and CDR2 are SGHAT and FQNNGV. CDR3 length equals 12 residues. Deletions cut 5 bases from V and 2 bases from J, with 5 bases between. Here the CDR3 DNA reads TGTGCCAGCAGCCCGGTCACAGATACGCAGTATTTT. Translation gives CASSPVTDTQYF.

This clonotype was counted once. This chain joins TRBV19 and TRBJ2-3, with 12 bases that match TRBD2. Germline CDR1 LNHDA, CDR2 SQIVND (reference sequence). The CDR3 runs to 16 residues. J was trimmed by 9 bases and V by 0 bases; bases with no gene match: 7. The CDR3 DNA reads TGTGCCAGTAGTATAGAGACTAGCGGGGGCCTAGGAACGCAGTATTTT. It codes for CASSIETSGGLGTQYF.

The gene calls are TRBV7-8 and TRBJ2-2; TRBD2 matches at 14 bases. This CDR3 is built from 16 residues. Germline CDR1 SGHVS, CDR2 FQNEAQ. The V and J ends lost 5 bases and 6 bases, in that order; junction bases with no gene match: 5. The DNA of the CDR3 is TGTGCCAGCAGCACGGGACTAGCGGGAGCGGCCGGGGAGCTGTTTTTT. Translation gives CASSTGLAGAAGELFF.

This chain connects TRBV23-1 to TRBJ2-2, with D uncertain. TRBV23-1 is sorted into the ORF group, with uncertain function. The CDR3 is made up of 16 amino acids. V was pared by 8 bases and J by 7 bases, with 23 bases between. The CDR3 DNA reads TGCGCCAGCGGGCGGCTTGGCAGTACAAGTGGCGGGGAGCTGTTTTTT. This encodes CASGRLGSTSGGELFF.

The chain employs TRBV5-6 and TRBJ2-3; 12 bases line up with TRBD2. From germline, CDR1 is SGHDT and CDR2 YYEEEE. This CDR3 spans 17 amino acids. V was clipped by 0 bases and J by 6 bases; unmatched bases: 8. The CDR3 loop reads CASSLGASGGAGDTQYF. DNA for the CDR3: TGTGCCAGCAGCTTGGGGGCTAGCGGGGGGGCTGGTGATACGCAGTATTTT. Using reference TRBV5-6 and TRBJ2-3 for the parts outside the CDR3, the full variable domain is DAGVTQSPTHLIKTRGQQVTLRCSPKSGHDTVSWYQQALGQGPQFIFQYYEEEERQRGNFPDRFSGHQFPNYSSELNVNALLLGDSALYLCASSLGASGGAGDTQYFGPGTRLTVL.

The chain has TRBV20-1 and TRBJ1-6; tentatively, D is TRBD1 (5 bases). In germline, CDR1 is DFQATT, CDR2 SNEGSKA (reference sequence). The CDR3 totals 16 residues. Trimming took off 0 bases at V and 6 bases at J, with 15 bases between the two ends. This CDR3 reads CSARDPRGSLNSPLHF. The CDR3, as DNA: TGCAGTGCTAGAGACCCCCGGGGGTCCCTTAATTCACCCCTCCACTTT.

The chain combines TRBV7-9 with TRBJ1-1, with unresolved D. V lost 5 bases, J lost 5 bases, and 15 bases lay in between. The CDR3 spans 14 residues. The germline CDR1 and CDR2 sequences are SEHNR and FQNEAQ (reference sequence). The CDR3 bases are TGTGCCAGCAGCCTCACGACCTTCCCGACTGAAGCTTTCTTT. It codes for CASSLTTFPTEAFF.

The chain recombines TRBV7-2 with TRBJ2-2; D ambiguous. The CDR3 is 16 amino acids. The germline CDR1 and CDR2 sequences are SGHTA and FQGNSA. V lost 1 base, J lost 2 bases, and 11 bases lay in between. CDR3 bases: TGTGCCAGCAGCTTAGGGACGTCCCTCAACACCGGGGAGCTGTTTTTT. The encoded protein is CASSLGTSLNTGELFF.

The chain joins TRBV2 to TRBJ1-5; no firm D call. Germline lookup yields CDR1 SNHLY and CDR2 FYNNEI. The CDR3 runs 12 residues. V was shortened by 0 bases and J by 7 bases, with 4 bases between the two germline ends. CDR3: CASSEARQPQHF. DNA for the CDR3: TGTGCCAGCAGTGAAGCGCGCCAGCCCCAGCATTTT.

The chain joins TRBV28 to TRBJ1-5, with 8 positions matching TRBD1. Germline V gives CDR1 MDHEN, CDR2 SYDVKM. CDR3 size: 15 residues. Trimming at V came to 6 bases and at J to 4 bases, leaving 8 bases not matched to a gene. Here the CDR3 reads CASSAYNRGNQPQHF. The CDR3 DNA sequence: TGTGCCAGCAGCGCCTATAACAGGGGGAATCAGCCCCAGCATTTT.

The rearrangement joins TRBV7-2 to TRBJ2-2; the match to TRBD1 covers 10 bases. The ends lost 4 bases at V and 3 bases at J; junction bases unmatched: 2. This CDR3 has 15 residues. Germline V lookup: CDR1 SGHTA, CDR2 FQGNSA. The CDR3 region is CASSWTGGDTGELFF. In DNA, the CDR3 is TGTGCCAGCAGCTGGACAGGGGGGGACACCGGGGAGCTGTTTTTT.

The chain uses TRBV18 and TRBJ2-7; 9 nucleotides match TRBD2. V gave up 8 bases and J gave up 7 bases; unmatched junction bases: 12. The CDR3 has 14 residues. Germline V gene lookup returns CDR1 KGHSH and CDR2 LQKENI. In DNA form, the CDR3 reads TGTGCCAGCCGTCCCGTAGCGGGAGAAGGGGAGCAGTACTTC. This translates into CASRPVAGEGEQYF.

The chain is built from TRBV12-3 or TRBV12-4 and TRBJ1-5; no clear D. This CDR3 contains 13 residues. Between the trimmed V and J ends, which lost 3 bases and 7 bases, there was a span of 10 bases. CDR3 in amino acids: CASSFGIRQPQHF. The CDR3 DNA reads TGTGCCAGCAGTTTCGGGATTAGGCAGCCCCAGCATTTT.

J is TRBJ2-1 and V is TRBV5-1; 7 nucleotides line up with TRBD1. J lost 0 bases, V lost 1 base, and 7 bases had no gene match. Germline V lookup: CDR1 SGHRS, CDR2 YFSETQ. This CDR3 is built from 17 residues. CDR3 region: CASSLLSRDSSYNEQFF. The CDR3 DNA sequence: TGCGCCAGCAGCTTGCTTTCCCGGGACAGCTCCTACAATGAGCAGTTCTTC.

V usage is TRBV29-1 and J usage is TRBJ1-1; D gene ambiguous. V lost 4 bases and J lost 5, with 8 bases in between. This CDR3 is 11 amino acids long. Germline-derived CDR1 and CDR2 are SQVTM and ANQGSEA. The CDR3, as DNA: TGCAGCGTTGGAATAGGAACTGAAGCTTTCTTT. As protein: CSVGIGTEAFF.

V is TRBV12-3 or TRBV12-4 and J is TRBJ1-1; D is possibly TRBD1 (5 bases). Deletions cut 6 bases from V and 4 bases from J, with 18 bases between. The length of the CDR3 is 15 residues. DNA for the CDR3: TGTGCCAGCAGAGGAGGGCCAGGTAGGGGCACTGAAGCTTTCTTT. Protein: CASRGGPGRGTEAFF.

The chain links TRBV19 to TRBJ2-3; 9 nucleotides agree with TRBD2. Germline lookup yields CDR1 LNHDA and CDR2 SQIVND (reference sequence). The junction had 12 bases not matched to a gene; V was cut back by 10 bases and J by 4 bases. The CDR3 runs 15 residues. CDR3 nucleotide sequence: TGTGCCACCTCCCGACGAGCGGGGGGCGCAGATACGCAGTATTTT. It specifies CATSRRAGGADTQYF.

The chain links TRBV4-2 to TRBJ2-7; no clear D gene. CDR3 length equals 13 residues. Germline CDR1 is LGHNA and CDR2 is YNFKEQ. Trimming shortened V by 4 bases and J by 5 bases, and 12 bases separated the two germline ends. The CDR3 bases are TGTGCCAGCAGCCTCACCCTTGAAGACGAGCAGTACTTC. Encoded protein: CASSLTLEDEQYF.

V gene TRBV9 combines with J gene TRBJ2-3; D gene ambiguous. Between the trimmed V and J ends, which lost 0 bases and 6 bases, there was a span of 11 bases. CDR1 is SGDLS and CDR2 is YYNGEE in the germline V gene. The CDR3 sequence is 14 residues long. The CDR3 is CASSVAWRSDTQYF. CDR3 in DNA: TGTGCCAGCAGCGTAGCCTGGCGCTCTGATACGCAGTATTTT.